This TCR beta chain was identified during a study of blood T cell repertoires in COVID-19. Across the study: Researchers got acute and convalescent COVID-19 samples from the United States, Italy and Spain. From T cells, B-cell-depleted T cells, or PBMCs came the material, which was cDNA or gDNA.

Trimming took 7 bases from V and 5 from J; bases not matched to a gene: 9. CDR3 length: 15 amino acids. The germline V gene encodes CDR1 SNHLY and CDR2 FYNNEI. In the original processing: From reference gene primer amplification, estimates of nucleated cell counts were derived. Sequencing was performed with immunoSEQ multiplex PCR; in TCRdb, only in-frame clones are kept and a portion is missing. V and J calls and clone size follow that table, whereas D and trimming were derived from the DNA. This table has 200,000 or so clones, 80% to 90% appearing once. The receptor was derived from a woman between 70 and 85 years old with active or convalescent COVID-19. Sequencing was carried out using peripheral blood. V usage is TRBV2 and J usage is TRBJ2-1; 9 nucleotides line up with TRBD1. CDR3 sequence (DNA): TGTGCCAGCACGAAACGGGACAGGGCAAACAATGAGCAGTTCTTC. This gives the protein CASTKRDRANNEQFF.